This T cell receptor beta chain was identified during a study of shared clonotypes between healthy human individuals. Study results and limitations: Blood alone was sampled, and tissue repertoires likely differ. Naive subsets generally had larger estimated richness than memory subsets.

TCRdb's copy holds only in-frame clones and misses some; the assay was immunoSEQ multiplex PCR. Of roughly 1,000,000 clones listed, approximately 80% were seen once; the top ten hold approximately 0.5%. Notes on this clone: Its antigen remains unknown. Other DNA sequences of this sample code for an identical CDR3.

This CDR3 region has 13 residues. Trimming left V 2 bases short and J 1 base short, with 7 bases between. CDR1 and CDR2 from the germline V gene are GTSNPN and SVGIG (reference sequence). CD4+ cells underwent separation, giving CD45RA+ naive and CD45RA-negative memory subsets. The chain couples TRBV30 to TRBJ2-3, with D maybe TRBD1 (6 bases). This TCR derives from a man aged 18 to 30 in good health. Some clones in this sample may be carry-over from other donors' samples. The sequenced sample was memory CD4+ T cells from PBMCs. Stated subset: CD45RA-negative fraction. CDR3 loop: CAWSPGGTDTQYF. CDR3 bases: TGTGCCTGGAGTCCAGGGGGCACAGATACGCAGTATTTT.